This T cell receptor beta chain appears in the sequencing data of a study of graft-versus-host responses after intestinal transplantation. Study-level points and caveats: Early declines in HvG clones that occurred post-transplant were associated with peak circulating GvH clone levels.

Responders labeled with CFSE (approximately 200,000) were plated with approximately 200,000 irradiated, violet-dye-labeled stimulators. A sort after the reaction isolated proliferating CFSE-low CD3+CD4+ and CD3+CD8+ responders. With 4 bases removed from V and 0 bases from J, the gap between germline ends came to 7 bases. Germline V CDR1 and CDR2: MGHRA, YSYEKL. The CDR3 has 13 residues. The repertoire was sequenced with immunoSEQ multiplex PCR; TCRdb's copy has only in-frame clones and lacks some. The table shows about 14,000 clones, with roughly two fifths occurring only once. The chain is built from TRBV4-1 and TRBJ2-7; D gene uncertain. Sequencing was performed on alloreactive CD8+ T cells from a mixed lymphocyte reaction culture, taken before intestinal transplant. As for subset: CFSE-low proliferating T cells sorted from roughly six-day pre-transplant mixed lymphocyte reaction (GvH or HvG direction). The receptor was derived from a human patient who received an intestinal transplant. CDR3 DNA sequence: TGCGCCAGCAGCCCCGTCCCCTCCTACGAGCAGTACTTC. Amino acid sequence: CASSPVPSYEQYF.